Reported below is one T cell receptor beta chain. Original methodology: Amplifying reference gene primers gave estimates of nucleated cell counts. Clones were sequenced by immunoSEQ multiplex PCR, and TCRdb holds only the in-frame ones, with some missing. V and J calls plus clone size are reproduced from that table; the DNA served to infer D and trimming. The repertoire includes more than 150,000 clones, 90% to 95% of them detected once, and 0.45% to 0.65% sits in the top ten. This sample was taken from a study of blood T cell repertoires in COVID-19. In the study overall: The study drew acute and convalescent COVID-19 samples from the United States, Italy and Spain. From T cells, B-cell-depleted T cells, or PBMCs came the material, which was cDNA or gDNA.

The CDR3 totals 14 residues. With 3 bases clipped from V and 5 bases from J, the junction kept 6 bases outside the gene matches. From germline, CDR1 is WNHNN and CDR2 SYGVQD (reference sequence). This TCR came from a man aged 45-60 years with acute or convalescent COVID-19. The V call is TRBV10-1, the J call TRBJ2-5; 7 bases map to TRBD2. What was sequenced was peripheral blood. In DNA, the CDR3 is TGCGCCAGCAGTGATAGTGCTAGCGGTGAGACCCAGTACTTC. Amino acid sequence: CASSDSASGETQYF.